This T cell receptor (beta chain) was identified during a study of prognosis after radiotherapy for stage I lung cancer. Multiplex PCR, run in two rounds, amplified TCR beta CDR3 from genomic DNA. Primers specific to each TRBV and TRBJ gene were used in first-round PCR. From the multiplex PCR reads, TCRdb called clonotypes with MiXCR, one entry per CDR3 protein. The table includes roughly 24,000 distinct CDR3 sequences, 35% to 50% detected once. Many counts were recorded for this clonotype. CDR3 length: 15 amino acids. The V gene end was trimmed by 1 base and the J gene end by 4 bases; junction bases not matched to a gene: 4. Germline lookup yields CDR1 LGHNA and CDR2 YSLEER.

The starting material was PBMCs, obtained before or after stereotactic body radiation therapy (not recorded which). The sequence came from a donor over 45 with non-small cell lung cancer. The chain has TRBV4-3 and TRBJ2-3; TRBD2 agrees at 8 bases. DNA of the CDR3: TGCGCCAGCAGCCAAGCGGGAGGGCCCTCAGATACGCAGTATTTT. It encodes CASSQAGGPSDTQYF.